This T cell receptor (beta chain) was sequenced in a study of blood T cell repertoires in COVID-19. Study-wide context: Sites across the United States, Italy and Spain contributed samples from acute and convalescent COVID-19.

V gave up 4 bases and J gave up 4 bases; unmatched junction bases: 8. The CDR3 sequence is 17 residues long. Germline-derived CDR1 and CDR2 are SGHRS and YFSETQ. Sequenced by immunoSEQ multiplex PCR; TCRdb stores in-frame clones only, minus some. Among some 110,000 clones, 60% to 85% were seen once, and the ten largest hold under 8%. This sequence originates from an elderly man with COVID-19, enrolled during active disease. The chain carries TRBV5-1 and TRBJ2-2, with 12 bases lining up with TRBD1. The sample taken for sequencing was peripheral blood. CDR3 loop: CASSPGQGAAGTGELFF. The DNA for the CDR3 is TGCGCCAGCAGCCCGGGACAGGGGGCCGCGGGCACCGGGGAGCTGTTTTTT. Complete variable domain (other parts from reference TRBV5-1 and TRBJ2-2): KAGVTQTPRYLIKTRGQQVTLSCSPISGHRSVSWYQQTPGQGLQFLFEYFSETQRNKGNFPGRFSGRQFSNSRSEMNVSTLELGDSALYLCASSPGQGAAGTGELFFGEGSRLTVL.